The rows below give T cell receptor beta chains drawn from one sample of a study of blood T cell repertoires in COVID-19. Assay: immunoSEQ multiplex PCR; the TCRdb copy retains only in-frame clones and omits some. The data hold around 160,000 clones, with 89% observed a single time. Sequencing was done on a sample of peripheral blood. The receptors were gathered from a man aged 55 to 69 with acute or convalescent COVID-19. CDR3s include the opening cysteine and the closing phenylalanine or tryptophan. The order of the fields is V gene, J gene, clone size, D gene, CDR3 DNA, CDR3 protein. D genes are given only for firm matches. Clone size is given for some rows only: seen once, a few or many times, or a class if the clone is expanded.

TRBV7-9	TRBJ1-5	.	TRBD1	TGTGCCAGCAGCCTTGGACAGGGGGGAGGAAGCAATCAGCCCCAGCATTTT	CASSLGQGGGSNQPQHF
TRBV19	TRBJ1-1	.	.	TGTGCCAGTAGTATCCAGGGCCCTAACACTGAAGCTTTCTTT	CASSIQGPNTEAFF
TRBV6-6	TRBJ1-1	.	.	TGTGAGGTGAGGGAGGGTAACACTGAAGCTTTCTTT	CEVREGNTEAFF
TRBV24-1	TRBJ2-1	.	TRBD1	TGTGCCACCAGTGACCCCGGGACAGGGGGTTTGAATGAGCAGTTCTTC	CATSDPGTGGLNEQFF
TRBV7-3	TRBJ2-3	.	.	TGTGCCAGCAGCTCCGGGACAAAAGATACGCAGTATTTT	CASSSGTKDTQYF
TRBV5-1	TRBJ2-7	.	TRBD1	TGCGCCAGCAGCCCCGGGACAGGGGGGAACGAGCAGTACTTC	CASSPGTGGNEQYF
TRBV5-1	TRBJ1-1	.	TRBD1	TGCGCCAGCAGCCCAGGGGACAGTTGGGAGGTTTCTTTT	CASSPGDSWEVSF
TRBV25-1	TRBJ1-1	.	TRBD1	TGTGCCAGCAGGCCCCAGGGGGCGCGGAACACTGAAGCTTTCTTT	CASRPQGARNTEAFF
TRBV19	TRBJ1-4	.	.	TGTGCCAGTAAAACCCTCGACGGCGCGGTTGAAAAACTGTTTTTT	CASKTLDGAVEKLFF
TRBV14	TRBJ2-1	.	TRBD2	TGTGCCAGCAGCCCTTTAGCGGGGGACCCCTACAATGAGCAGTTCTTC	CASSPLAGDPYNEQFF
TRBV30	TRBJ1-1	.	.	TGTGCCTGGGATGACAGGTTCACTGAAGCTTTCTTT	CAWDDRFTEAFF
TRBV23-1	TRBJ1-5	.	.	TGCGCCAGCAGTCAATCGAAGACAGTCGGTCAGCCCCAGCATTTT	CASSQSKTVGQPQHF
TRBV5-5	TRBJ1-2	.	TRBD1	TGTGCCAGCAGCACGGACAGGGAAAGGAGCGGCTACACCTTC	CASSTDRERSGYTF
TRBV4-2	TRBJ1-1	.	.	TGTGCCAGCAGCCAAGGGACAGACACTGAAGCTTTCTTT	CASSQGTDTEAFF
TRBV6-5	TRBJ2-1	.	.	TGTGCCAGCAGTTTATCCAGAAACAATGAGCAGTTCTTC	CASSLSRNNEQFF
TRBV14	TRBJ1-1	.	.	TGTGCCAGCAGCCAAGACAGGGCCACTGAAGCTTTCTTT	CASSQDRATEAFF
TRBV29-1	TRBJ2-1	.	TRBD1	TGCAGCGTCCAAAGGGGACAGGGCGGTGAGCAGTTCTTC	CSVQRGQGGEQFF
TRBV6-5	TRBJ1-5	.	.	TGTGCCAGCAGCCAGGAGGCCAATCAGCCCCAGCATTTT	CASSQEANQPQHF
TRBV10-3	TRBJ1-4	.	.	TGTGCCATCCGGGGGACCGCAACTAATGAAAAACTGTTTTTT	CAIRGTATNEKLFF
TRBV9	TRBJ1-5	.	.	TGTGCCAGCAGCGAACAGGGTTCTAGCAATCAGCCCCAGCATTTT	CASSEQGSSNQPQHF
TRBV5-4	TRBJ2-5	.	TRBD2	TGTGCCAGCAGCCCAAGCGGGGGAGGTAGAGAGACCCAGTACTTC	CASSPSGGGRETQYF
TRBV18	TRBJ1-5	.	.	TGTGCCAGCTCATCCTCTAGCAATCAGCCCCAGCATTTT	CASSSSSNQPQHF
TRBV6-4	TRBJ1-2	.	.	TGTGCCAGCAGCCCAGAAAACCTTGGCTATGGCTACACCTTC	CASSPENLGYGYTF
TRBV7-9	TRBJ1-6	.	TRBD1	TGTGCCAGCACCCCGGGACAGGGGTTTAATTCACCCCTCCACTTT	CASTPGQGFNSPLHF
TRBV7-9	TRBJ1-2	.	TRBD1	TGTGCCAGCAGCTCTCAGGGGGCGAGGGGCTACACCTTC	CASSSQGARGYTF
TRBV6-2/TRBV6-3	TRBJ1-2	.	.	TGTGCCAGCAGTTACTCGGGACACTTGGCCTATGGCTACACCTTC	CASSYSGHLAYGYTF
TRBV7-8	TRBJ1-3	.	.	TGTGCCAGCAGCTTAGTTGGGACTAGGGTAAACACCATATATTTT	CASSLVGTRVNTIYF
TRBV3-1/TRBV3-2	TRBJ2-7	.	.	TGTGCCAGCAGCCCCCGGGACGGGAGCTCCTACGAGCAGTACTTC	CASSPRDGSSYEQYF
TRBV7-2	TRBJ2-5	.	.	TGTGCCAGCAGCTACACCGCAGGGGGGAGAAATCTTGCCGTTGGGACCCAGTACTTC	CASSYTAGGRNLAVGTQYF
TRBV2	TRBJ1-1	.	TRBD1	TGTGCCAGCAGCTACTCAGGGGGCGACACTGAAGCTTTCTTT	CASSYSGGDTEAFF
TRBV3-1/TRBV3-2	TRBJ1-6	.	.	TGTGCCAGCAGCCATACAGGGAAGAATTCACCCCTCCACTTT	CASSHTGKNSPLHF
TRBV7-9	TRBJ2-7	.	.	TGTGCCAGCAGCTTGTCACAGGCCTCCTACGAGCAGTACTTC	CASSLSQASYEQYF
TRBV11-2	TRBJ1-3	.	.	TGTGCCAGCAGCAGTCCTCGGGGGGGGCTTGGAAGAAACACCATATATTTT	CASSSPRGGLGRNTIYF
TRBV15	TRBJ2-7	once	TRBD1	TGTGCCACCAGCAAGGGACAGGGGGTAGGGGAGCAGTACTTC	CATSKGQGVGEQYF
TRBV27	TRBJ1-4	.	TRBD1	TGTGCCAGCAAGAGGACAGGTTTTGCAACTAATGAAAAACTGTTTTTT	CASKRTGFATNEKLFF
TRBV7-2	TRBJ1-6	.	TRBD1	TGTGCCAGCAGCTTCAGGGGGCAGGGATCACCCCTCCACTTT	CASSFRGQGSPLHF
TRBV7-7	TRBJ1-1	.	TRBD1	TGTGCTAGCAGCTTAGACCCAGGGGGTGAAGCTTTCTTT	CASSLDPGGEAFF